What follows is one T cell receptor beta chain and its context. Using immunoSEQ multiplex PCR, the repertoire was profiled, and TCRdb retains in-frame clones only, with some absent. The sample contains 55,000 to 70,000 clones, around nine tenths of which appear only once. The record originates from a study of blood T cell repertoires in COVID-19. Study-wide context: Material from acute and convalescent COVID-19 was sourced from the United States, Italy and Spain. Nucleic acid was either cDNA or gDNA, and it came from T cells, B-cell-depleted T cells, or PBMCs.

Germline CDR1 and CDR2: MNHEY and SMNVEV (reference sequence). The CDR3 is made up of 14 amino acids. Trimming shortened V by 0 bases and J by 6 bases, and 9 bases separated the two germline ends. The TCR originated in a woman in her forties or fifties with active or convalescent COVID-19. The J gene is TRBJ1-5, the V gene TRBV27, with a possible D match to TRBD1 (5 bases). Sample: peripheral blood. CDR3 loop: CASSLSWGGQPQHF. In DNA form, the CDR3 reads TGTGCCAGCAGTTTATCGTGGGGGGGTCAGCCCCAGCATTTT.